These 5 T cell receptor beta chains came from one sample sequenced in a study of cytomegalovirus exposure and HLA in healthy donors. PCR employed 60 Vbeta and 13 Jbeta primers. Here immunoSEQ multiplex PCR was the method, and the copy in TCRdb shows in-frame clones only, minus some. Here the sample spans some 150,000 clones, around four fifths being singletons. Sequenced: PBMCs. The source of these receptors is a middle-aged man in good health and CMV-seronegative.

A single count supports this clone. The rearrangement joins TRBV19 to TRBJ2-1; TRBD1 agrees at 7 bases. The trim removed 1 base at V and 7 bases at J, leaving 13 bases unmatched. There are 17 residues in the CDR3. CDR1 is LNHDA, CDR2 SQIVND, per germline (reference sequence). CDR3 protein: CASSIGPLRQGLNEQFF. As DNA, the CDR3 is TGTGCCAGTAGTATAGGGCCTCTCCGACAGGGTCTAAATGAGCAGTTCTTC. The full variable domain, rest sourced from reference TRBV19 and TRBJ2-1, is DGGITQSPKYLFRKEGQNVTLSCEQNLNHDAMYWYRQDPGQGLRLIYYSQIVNDFQKGDIAEGYSVSREKKESFPLTVTSAQKNPTAFYLCASSIGPLRQGLNEQFFGPGTRLTVL.

This chain connects TRBV11-1 to TRBJ2-5, with D possibly matching TRBD2 (5 bases). V lost 3 bases and J lost 2, with 10 bases in between. The CDR3 extends over 14 amino acids. Germline CDR1 SGHAT, CDR2 FQDESV (reference sequence). The DNA for the CDR3 is TGTGCCAGCAGCTTGGGCGGGCCTCAAGAGACCCAGTACTTC. Its translation is CASSLGGPQETQYF.

This chain connects TRBV28 to TRBJ1-2; 7 nucleotides align to TRBD1. Germline loops: CDR1 MDHEN, CDR2 SYDVKM. The CDR3 spans 13 residues. The CDR3 reads CAIQKGAGYGYTF. As DNA, the CDR3 is TGTGCGATACAGAAGGGGGCGGGCTATGGCTACACCTTC.

The V gene is TRBV25-1, the J gene TRBJ2-5; D call uncertain. Trimming pared 6 bases from V and 4 bases from J, leaving 15 bases between. This CDR3 is 14 amino acids long. Per the germline V gene, CDR1 is MGHDK and CDR2 is SYGVNS. The CDR3 coding sequence is TGTGCCAGCAGAAGTCCAGGTGCCCTAGAGACCCAGTACTTC. This codes for CASRSPGALETQYF.

The chain has TRBV7-2 and TRBJ2-2; D is possibly TRBD1 (7 bases). Germline CDR1 SGHTA, CDR2 FQGNSA. Trimming stripped 8 bases from V and 1 base from J, with 11 bases between. The CDR3 sequence is 14 residues long. For the CDR3, the DNA is TGTGCCAGCGGGGGGACAGTGAACACCGGGGAGCTGTTTTTT. Its translation is CASGGTVNTGELFF. The full variable domain, in which reference TRBV7-2 and TRBJ2-2 provide the parts outside the CDR3, is GAGVSQSPSNKVTEKGKDVELRCDPISGHTALYWYRQSLGQGLEFLIYFQGNSAPDKSGLPSDRFSAERTGGSVSTLTIQRTQQEDSAVYLCASGGTVNTGELFFGEGSRLTVL.